This entry lists 12 T cell receptor beta chains sequenced from one sample in a study of blood T cell repertoires in COVID-19. TCRdb's table, derived via immunoSEQ multiplex PCR, lists solely in-frame clones and lacks some. The sample has fewer than 350,000 clones, roughly 86% seen once. The sample taken for sequencing was peripheral blood. These receptors all come from a woman aged 50 to 60 who had recovered from COVID-19.

V gene TRBV19 combines with J gene TRBJ2-5; maybe TRBD2 (5 bases). The length of the CDR3 is 13 residues. CDR1 and CDR2 from the germline V gene are LNHDA and SQIVND (reference sequence). The germline V and J ends were trimmed by 5 bases and 0 bases, with 7 bases remaining between them. The CDR3 DNA reads as TGTGCCAGTAGTGGCGGGTACCAAGAGACCCAGTACTTC. It is translated as CASSGGYQETQYF.

The J gene is TRBJ2-1, the V gene TRBV7-2; 8 bases are shared with TRBD2. This CDR3 spans 15 amino acids. Germline assignment: CDR1 SGHTA and CDR2 FQGNSA. V dropped 7 bases and J dropped 4; count of bases not matched to a gene: 9. CDR3 sequence reads: CASNRGGTPYNEQFF. The CDR3 nucleotides are TGTGCCAGCAACCGGGGGGGGACGCCTTACAATGAGCAGTTCTTC.

The chain is built from TRBV19 and TRBJ2-7, with 10 bases aligning to TRBD1. There are 16 residues in the CDR3. Trimming removed 2 bases from V and 4 bases from J; junction bases left unmatched: 8. Looked up from germline, CDR1 is LNHDA and CDR2 is SQIVND (reference sequence). CDR3 nucleotide sequence: TGTGCCAGTAGTATACCTCCGGGACAGGGGCGATACGAGCAGTACTTC. Amino acid sequence: CASSIPPGQGRYEQYF. The whole variable domain, filled in from reference TRBV19 and TRBJ2-7, reads DGGITQSPKYLFRKEGQNVTLSCEQNLNHDAMYWYRQDPGQGLRLIYYSQIVNDFQKGDIAEGYSVSREKKESFPLTVTSAQKNPTAFYLCASSIPPGQGRYEQYFGPGTRLTVT.

This clone was detected once. CDR3 DNA: TGCAGCGTTGGCCTGGGTTGGGGAGGATCCTATGGCTACACCTTC. As protein: CSVGLGWGGSYGYTF. The chain joins TRBV29-1 to TRBJ1-2; no firm D call. V shed 4 bases and J shed 4 bases, with 19 bases lying between them. Germline lookup yields CDR1 SQVTM and CDR2 ANQGSEA. This CDR3 is 15 amino acids long.

The V call is TRBV19, the J call TRBJ2-3, with D hard to call. V shed 6 bases and J shed 1 base, with 8 bases lying between them. Germline V CDR1 and CDR2: LNHDA, SQIVND (reference sequence). CDR3 length: 13 amino acids. CDR3 DNA: TGTGCCAGTAGAAACGGTGGCACAGATACGCAGTATTTT. It encodes CASRNGGTDTQYF.

This clone has more than one count but fewer than ten. This chain links TRBV4-2 with TRBJ1-2, with TRBD1 matching over 12 bases. Per germline, CDR1 LGHNA and CDR2 YNFKEQ. V lost 1 base and J lost 4; bases outside the gene matches: 1. CDR3 length: 15 residues. In DNA, the CDR3 is TGTGCCAGCAGCCAAGGGGACAGGGGGCCCTATGGCTACACCTTC. Translated, it gives CASSQGDRGPYGYTF.

The CDR3 here is CASSDPGGQIETQYF. The CDR3 DNA reads as TGTGCCAGCAGTGACCCGGGGGGGCAGATCGAGACCCAGTACTTC. The chain is built from TRBV2 and TRBJ2-5, with 8 positions matching TRBD2. CDR1 and CDR2 from the germline V gene are SNHLY and FYNNEI. The J segment lost 5 bases and the V segment lost 3 bases, leaving 8 bases of the junction unmatched. CDR3 length: 15 residues.

The J gene is TRBJ2-7, the V gene TRBV7-6; 8 nucleotides line up with TRBD1. Germline CDR1 SGHVS, CDR2 FNYEAQ. V lost 5 bases, J lost 3 bases, and 24 bases stayed unmatched. The CDR3 loop spans 20 amino acids. DNA for the CDR3: TGTGCCAGCAGCCCTGGACAGGGCGGCCTTTTTAGCGAAAGGAACTACGAGCAGTACTTC. Translated: CASSPGQGGLFSERNYEQYF.

J is TRBJ1-1 and V is TRBV20-1, with D possibly being TRBD1 (5 bases). Germline CDR1 and CDR2: DFQATT and SNEGSKA (reference sequence). The CDR3 totals 12 residues. Between the trimmed V and J ends, which lost 3 bases and 5 bases, there was a span of 10 bases. The CDR3 nucleotides read TGCAGTGCTAGTATAGGGGATACTGAAGCTTTCTTT. Amino acid sequence: CSASIGDTEAFF.

V gene TRBV28 combines with J gene TRBJ1-4; D remains ambiguous. CDR1 MDHEN and CDR2 SYDVKM come from the germline V gene. This CDR3 has 15 amino acids. V lost 3 bases and J 7 bases, leaving 15 bases between the germline ends. The CDR3 spells CASSLQEQNFEKLFF. The CDR3 DNA reads TGTGCCAGCAGTTTGCAGGAACAAAATTTTGAAAAACTGTTTTTT.

This chain links TRBV27 with TRBJ1-1, with D perhaps TRBD1 (6 bases). The ends were cut back, 6 bases at V and 10 bases at J, with 15 bases in the middle. The CDR3 totals 12 residues. Germline V CDR1 and CDR2: MNHEY, SMNVEV (reference sequence). CDR3 bases: TGTGCCAGCAGGTCGTCCGGGGGGGCAGCTTTCTTT. It translates to CASRSSGGAAFF.

The chain joins TRBV3-1 (or the pseudogene TRBV3-2) to TRBJ2-1, with 9 bases lining up with TRBD2. The trim removed 4 bases at V and 7 bases at J, leaving 14 bases unmatched. This CDR3 spans 17 amino acids. The germline V gene has CDR1 LGHDT and CDR2 YNNKEL (reference sequence). CDR3 region: CASSLRGLVAGANEQFF. The CDR3 coding sequence is TGTGCCAGCAGCCTAAGAGGTTTGGTAGCGGGAGCAAATGAGCAGTTCTTC.